Presented here are 9 T cell receptor beta chains from one specimen sequenced in a study of blood T cell repertoires in COVID-19. TCRdb keeps only in-frame clones here, not all; method: immunoSEQ multiplex PCR. The sample consists of hundreds of thousands of clones, around 90% of them appearing once. Material for sequencing was PBMCs or T cells enriched from blood (not recorded which). These receptors originate from a man aged 45 to 65 who had been exposed to COVID-19.

V usage is TRBV7-2 and J usage is TRBJ2-1; D perhaps matches TRBD2 (6 bases). The CDR3 is 15 residues long. Trimming shortened V by 3 bases and J by 7 bases, and 16 bases separated the two germline ends. Germline CDR1 is SGHTA and CDR2 is FQGNSA. The CDR3 loop reads CASSFLTTAGNEQFF. The CDR3 DNA sequence: TGTGCCAGCAGCTTTTTGACTACTGCGGGGAATGAGCAGTTCTTC.

The rearrangement joins TRBV18 to TRBJ1-1; no definite D call. CDR1 is KGHSH and CDR2 is LQKENI in the germline V gene. Trimming stripped 2 bases from V and 0 bases from J, with 16 bases between. The CDR3 covers 17 residues. CDR3 in DNA: TGTGCCAGCTCACCAACTGTAGGAGTACGCATGAACACTGAAGCTTTCTTT. It encodes CASSPTVGVRMNTEAFF.

CDR3 sequence: CATSEAGTLNEGQFF. DNA of the CDR3: TGTGCCACCAGTGAAGCGGGCACCTTGAATGAGGGGCAGTTCTTC. The chain links TRBV24-1 to TRBJ2-1; tentatively, D is TRBD2 (6 bases). With 4 bases removed from V and 12 bases from J, the gap between germline ends came to 21 bases. Germline V gene sequence: CDR1 KGHDR, CDR2 SFDVKD. This CDR3 has 15 residues.

The chain links TRBV4-1 to TRBJ2-1; 10 bases line up with TRBD2. The CDR3 loop spans 16 amino acids. Per germline, CDR1 MGHRA and CDR2 YSYEKL. J was trimmed by 4 bases and V by 4 bases; bases with no gene match: 7. DNA of the CDR3: TGCGCCAGCAGCCTACCCGGACTAGCGGTTTACAATGAGCAGTTCTTC. Residues: CASSLPGLAVYNEQFF.

This clone showed up just once. The chain combines TRBV19 with TRBJ1-5, with 8 bases lining up with TRBD1. Looked up from germline, CDR1 is LNHDA and CDR2 is SQIVND (reference sequence). The CDR3 has 15 residues. Losses at the gene ends were 9 bases for V and 4 bases for J; bases not matched to a gene: 11. In DNA, the CDR3 is TGTGCCAGCCACGGACAGGGCCTGAGGAATCAGCCCCAGCATTTT. As protein: CASHGQGLRNQPQHF.

The gene calls are TRBV9 and TRBJ1-1, with D perhaps TRBD1 (6 bases). V lost 1 base and J lost 4, with 14 bases in between. This CDR3 is built from 15 residues. Germline values: CDR1 SGDLS, CDR2 YYNGEE. CDR3 residues: CASSVSGGLGTEAFF. In nucleotides, the CDR3 is TGTGCCAGCAGCGTATCCGGGGGGCTGGGCACTGAAGCTTTCTTT.

This clone was seen only a few times. The rearrangement joins TRBV28 to TRBJ1-1; 9 bases align to TRBD1. The CDR3 is 13 amino acids. Unmatched junction bases numbered 9, after V lost 5 bases and J lost 11 bases. Germline-derived CDR1 and CDR2 are MDHEN and SYDVKM. The CDR3 DNA is TGTGCCAGCAGTGACACCGGGACAGGGAATGCTTTCTTT. Amino acids: CASSDTGTGNAFF.

The gene calls are TRBV9 and TRBJ1-2, with 12 bases identical to TRBD1. CDR1 is SGDLS, CDR2 YYNGEE, per germline. V was clipped by 0 bases and J by 4 bases; unmatched bases: 7. CDR3 length: 17 residues. The CDR3 is CASSVAGQGAIAYGYTF. As DNA, the CDR3 is TGTGCCAGCAGCGTAGCGGGACAGGGGGCAATAGCCTATGGCTACACCTTC.

The chain has TRBV28 and TRBJ1-5; possibly TRBD1 for D (6 bases). V was pared by 6 bases and J by 2 bases, with 14 bases between. Germline loops: CDR1 MDHEN, CDR2 SYDVKM. There are 15 residues in the CDR3. CDR3 bases: TGTGCCAGCAGCCCCCCGGGGGGCGGCAATCAGCCCCAGCATTTT. This sequence encodes CASSPPGGGNQPQHF. Filled out from reference TRBV28 and TRBJ1-5, the complete variable domain reads DVKVTQSSRYLVKRTGEKVFLECVQDMDHENMFWYRQDPGLGLRLIYFSYDVKMKEKGDIPEGYSVSREKKERFSLILESASTNQTSMYLCASSPPGGGNQPQHFGDGTRLSIL.